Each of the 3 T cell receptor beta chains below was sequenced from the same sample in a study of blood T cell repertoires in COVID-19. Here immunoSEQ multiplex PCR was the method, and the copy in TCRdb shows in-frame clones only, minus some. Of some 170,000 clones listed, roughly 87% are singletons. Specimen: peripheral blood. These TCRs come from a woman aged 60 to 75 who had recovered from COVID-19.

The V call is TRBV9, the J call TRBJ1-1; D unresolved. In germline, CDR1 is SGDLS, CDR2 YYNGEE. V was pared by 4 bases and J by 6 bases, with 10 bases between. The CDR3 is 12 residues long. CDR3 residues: CASSPFGAEAFF. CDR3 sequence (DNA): TGTGCCAGCAGCCCATTCGGGGCTGAAGCTTTCTTT.

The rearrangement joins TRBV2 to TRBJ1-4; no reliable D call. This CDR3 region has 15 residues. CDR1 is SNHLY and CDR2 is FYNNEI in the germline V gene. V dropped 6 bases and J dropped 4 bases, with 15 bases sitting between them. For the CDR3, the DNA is TGTGCCAGCAGCGACTTAGGATCTTATAATGAAAAACTGTTTTTT. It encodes CASSDLGSYNEKLFF.

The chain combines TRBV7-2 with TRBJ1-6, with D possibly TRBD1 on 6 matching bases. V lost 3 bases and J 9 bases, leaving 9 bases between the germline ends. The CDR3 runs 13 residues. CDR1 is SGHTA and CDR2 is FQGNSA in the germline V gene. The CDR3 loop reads CASSLQGSSPLHF. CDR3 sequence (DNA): TGTGCCAGCAGCTTGCAGGGGAGTTCACCCCTCCACTTT. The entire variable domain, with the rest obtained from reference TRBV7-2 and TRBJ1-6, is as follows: GAGVSQSPSNKVTEKGKDVELRCDPISGHTALYWYRQSLGQGLEFLIYFQGNSAPDKSGLPSDRFSAERTGGSVSTLTIQRTQQEDSAVYLCASSLQGSSPLHFGNGTRLTVT.